The 20 T cell receptor beta chains listed next were all sequenced from one sample in a study of beta chain features in type 1 diabetes. Points from the study as a whole: Shortening of TCRB CDR3s, moderate but significant, appeared in all four CD4+ subsets of Type 1 diabetes patients.

Reverse transcription of all isolated RNA meant that expressed TCRB transcripts were sequenced. Libraries were prepared by immunoSEQ multiplex PCR; TCRdb keeps only in-frame clonotypes and omits some of them. The data show a few hundred thousand clones, with around 22% seen just once and around 0.013% held by the top ten. No antigen has been identified for these receptors. Sequenced material: naive CD4+ T cells from blood. The source of these receptors is a woman in her 30s with type 1 diabetes.

This clone was picked up a small number of times. CDR3: CASSPGQGLSYEQYF. CDR3 DNA: TGTGCCAGCAGTCCCGGACAGGGCCTCTCCTACGAGCAGTACTTC. V gene TRBV7-2 combines with J gene TRBJ2-7, with 8 positions matching TRBD1. The CDR3 is 15 residues long. The germline gives CDR1 SGHTA, CDR2 FQGNSA. V dropped 6 bases and J dropped 0; count of bases not matched to a gene: 7.

This sequence joins TRBV18 and TRBJ2-5; the match to TRBD1 covers 7 bases. The CDR3 has 13 residues. CDR1 and CDR2 (germline): KGHSH, LQKENI. V lost 5 bases and J lost 5; bases outside the gene matches: 5. CDR3 in amino acids: CASSTGQIETQYF. The CDR3 region has the DNA TGTGCCAGCTCAACGGGACAGATCGAGACCCAGTACTTC.

There are a few counts of this clone. The J gene is TRBJ2-1, the V gene TRBV4-1, with 8 bases identical to TRBD2. With 2 bases clipped from V and 2 bases from J, the junction kept 2 bases outside the gene matches. CDR3 length: 15 residues. Germline V gene sequence: CDR1 MGHRA, CDR2 YSYEKL. CDR3 nucleotide sequence: TGCGCCAGCAGCCAAAGCGGGAGCCCCTACAATGAGCAGTTCTTC. Protein product: CASSQSGSPYNEQFF.

This clone turned up a few times. This chain uses TRBV30 with TRBJ2-6; possible D gene TRBD1, 6 bases. The V gene's germline CDR1 is GTSNPN and CDR2 SVGIG (reference sequence). The ends were cut back, 5 bases at V and 4 bases at J, with 12 bases in the middle. This CDR3 region has 14 residues. The CDR3 DNA reads TGTGCCTGGGACTCAGGGGTCGGGGCCAACGTCCTGACTTTC. Its protein product is CAWDSGVGANVLTF.

The chain joins TRBV5-1 to TRBJ1-2, with a possible D match to TRBD1 (6 bases). V gave up 4 bases and J gave up 0 bases, with 7 bases separating them. The CDR3 length is 13 residues. Germline CDR1 is SGHRS and CDR2 is YFSETQ. The CDR3 bases are TGCGCCAGCAGCCGGGACACTAACTATGGCTACACCTTC. It yields the protein CASSRDTNYGYTF. Full variable domain (missing parts from reference TRBV5-1 and TRBJ1-2): KAGVTQTPRYLIKTRGQQVTLSCSPISGHRSVSWYQQTPGQGLQFLFEYFSETQRNKGNFPGRFSGRQFSNSRSEMNVSTLELGDSALYLCASSRDTNYGYTFGSGTRLTVV.

The chain has TRBV14 and TRBJ2-7; 12 nucleotides align to TRBD2. The V segment lost 4 bases and the J segment 2 bases; nucleotides outside the gene matches: 3. The CDR3 consists of 15 residues. Germline values: CDR1 SGHDN, CDR2 FVKESK. CDR3 protein: CASSLGLAGTYEQYF. CDR3 DNA sequence: TGTGCCAGCAGCCTGGGACTAGCGGGTACCTACGAGCAGTACTTC.

This clone was picked up a small number of times. The V gene is TRBV30, the J gene TRBJ1-4; D not resolved. V was cut by 2 bases and J by 5 bases, with 15 bases left in between. The CDR3 is made up of 15 amino acids. From germline, CDR1 is GTSNPN and CDR2 SVGIG (reference sequence). CDR3 protein: CAWSTPGATNEKLFF. The CDR3 coding sequence is TGTGCCTGGAGTACTCCGGGAGCTACAAATGAAAAACTGTTTTTT.

This clone was detected a few times. This chain connects TRBV7-9 to TRBJ2-7, with TRBD2 as a possible D gene (6 bases). The CDR3 covers 11 residues. Between the trimmed V and J ends, which lost 10 bases and 5 bases, there was a span of 12 bases. CDR1 is SEHNR and CDR2 is FQNEAQ in the germline V gene (reference sequence). CDR3 sequence: CATSGDHEQYF. The CDR3 bases are TGTGCCACATCGGGGGACCACGAGCAGTACTTC.

The CDR3 nucleotides are TGTGCCAGCAGTGATTCCCGGACAGGCAACAATGAGCAGTTCTTC. This encodes CASSDSRTGNNEQFF. The gene calls are TRBV25-1 and TRBJ2-1, with 7 nucleotides matching TRBD1. The CDR3 totals 15 residues. With V trimmed by 3 bases and J by 5 bases, 7 bases remained unmatched. Germline-derived CDR1 and CDR2 are MGHDK and SYGVNS.

This clone was recorded a few times. This chain links TRBV9 with TRBJ1-2; D may be TRBD1 (6 bases). This CDR3 comprises 14 residues. V lost 1 base, J lost 4 bases, and 11 bases lay in between. Germline CDR1 SGDLS, CDR2 YYNGEE. This CDR3 reads CASSVRGGGYGYTF. The CDR3 DNA sequence: TGTGCCAGCAGCGTAAGGGGGGGCGGCTATGGCTACACCTTC.

This clone was found a few times. This chain links TRBV5-1 with TRBJ2-6; D not certain. This CDR3 is 13 amino acids long. Per the germline V gene, CDR1 is SGHRS and CDR2 is YFSETQ. The V gene lost 2 bases and the J gene lost 4 bases, with 4 bases spanning the gap. The CDR3 loop reads CASSFEGANVLTF. The CDR3 bases are TGCGCCAGCAGCTTTGAGGGGGCCAACGTCCTGACTTTC.

V is TRBV28 and J is TRBJ2-4, with D maybe TRBD1 (5 bases). Trimming stripped 4 bases from V and 1 base from J, with 14 bases between. CDR1 is MDHEN, CDR2 SYDVKM, per germline. CDR3 size: 16 residues. CDR3 sequence: CASSSTDSHAKNIQYF. CDR3 sequence (DNA): TGTGCCAGCAGTTCCACTGACAGCCACGCCAAAAACATTCAGTACTTC.

The J gene is TRBJ2-7, the V gene TRBV11-2; tentative D call: TRBD1 (6 bases). Trimming took 3 bases from V and 3 from J, leaving 12 bases between them. The CDR3 is 14 residues long. Germline-derived CDR1 and CDR2 are SGHAT and FQNNGV. The CDR3 DNA is TGTGCCAGCAGCTTTGACAGGCCTCTCTACGAGCAGTACTTC. It encodes CASSFDRPLYEQYF.

In DNA form, the CDR3 reads TGCAGCGTTGATTGGGACATGAACACTGAAGCTTTCTTT. It translates to CSVDWDMNTEAFF. This sequence joins TRBV29-1 and TRBJ1-1; D is possibly TRBD1 (6 bases). The CDR3 length is 13 residues. CDR1 is SQVTM and CDR2 is ANQGSEA in the germline V gene. V shed 3 bases and J shed 0 bases, with 8 bases lying between them.

The V gene is TRBV7-2, the J gene TRBJ2-7; 7 bases match TRBD1. V trimming: 5 bases; J trimming: 0 bases; junction bases outside the gene matches: 7. Germline CDR1 SGHTA, CDR2 FQGNSA. The CDR3 spans 15 residues. CDR3 residues: CASSLGQALSYEQYF. The DNA for the CDR3 is TGTGCCAGCAGCCTAGGACAGGCTCTCTCCTACGAGCAGTACTTC.

The rearrangement links TRBV14 to TRBJ1-2; D might be TRBD1 (5 bases). Germline V gene lookup returns CDR1 SGHDN and CDR2 FVKESK. The CDR3 has 13 amino acids. The ends were cut back, 2 bases at V and 8 bases at J, with 12 bases in the middle. For the CDR3, the DNA is TGTGCCAGCAGCCAATCGGGGGACCTAGGCTACACCTTC. Amino acids: CASSQSGDLGYTF. The full variable domain, in which reference TRBV14 and TRBJ1-2 provide the parts outside the CDR3, is EAGVTQFPSHSVIEKGQTVTLRCDPISGHDNLYWYRRVMGKEIKFLLHFVKESKQDESGMPNNRFLAERTGGTYSTLKVQPAELEDSGVYFCASSQSGDLGYTFGSGTRLTVV.

This clone was detected only a few times. This chain uses TRBV7-3 with TRBJ2-7; tentatively, D is TRBD2 (6 bases). In germline, CDR1 is SGHTA, CDR2 FQGTGA. The CDR3 covers 16 residues. The V end was cut by 0 bases, the J end by 5 bases, with 17 bases between. The DNA for the CDR3 is TGTGCCAGCAGCTTAACGGAGGGCGCCAGCGCCGACGAGCAGTACTTC. Translating it yields CASSLTEGASADEQYF.

There are a few counts of this clone. J is TRBJ2-2 and V is TRBV27; 12 bases are a match to TRBD2. V dropped 4 bases and J dropped 5; count of bases not matched to a gene: 5. This CDR3 is built from 16 residues. Germline V gene data show CDR1 as MNHEY and CDR2 as SMNVEV (reference sequence). As DNA, the CDR3 is TGTGCCAGCAGTTACTCGACTAGCGGGAGAACCGGGGAGCTGTTTTTT. This sequence encodes CASSYSTSGRTGELFF.

The rearrangement uses TRBV9 and TRBJ2-1, with 9 bases matching TRBD1. Germline values: CDR1 SGDLS, CDR2 YYNGEE. The CDR3 length is 16 residues. V trimming: 0 bases; J trimming: 2 bases; junction bases outside the gene matches: 3. The CDR3 region has the DNA TGTGCCAGCAGCGTAGCAAGGACAGGGGCCTACAATGAGCAGTTCTTC. Protein sequence: CASSVARTGAYNEQFF.

This chain connects TRBV15 to TRBJ2-7; the match to TRBD1 covers 8 bases. J gave up 0 bases and V 8 bases, and 9 bases lay outside the gene matches. The CDR3 totals 15 residues. Germline CDR1 is LNHNV and CDR2 is YYDKDF (reference sequence). Written as DNA, the CDR3 is TGTGCCACCGCTGCTTACAGGGGGTACTCCTACGAGCAGTACTTC. Translated, it gives CATAAYRGYSYEQYF.